The 31 T cell receptor beta chains presented below share a single source sample, sequenced in a study of cytomegalovirus exposure and HLA in healthy donors. A multiplex PCR was run with 60 Vbeta primers and 13 Jbeta primers. Repertoires were generated with immunoSEQ multiplex PCR, while TCRdb's copy carries only in-frame clones and drops some. Reported are tens of thousands of clones; the ten largest clones contain about 2.1%. The sample consisted of PBMCs. These receptors all stem from a woman aged 40-49 years in good health and CMV-seropositive.

This chain uses TRBV23-1 with TRBJ1-2, with a tentative D call TRBD1 (5 bases). TRBV23-1 is classed as an ORF, of uncertain function. V was shortened by 8 bases and J by 3 bases, with 16 bases between the two germline ends. This CDR3 is 14 amino acids long. The CDR3, as DNA: TGCGCCAGCCTGTTCGGGGGGAGAGACTATGGCTACACCTTC. It encodes CASLFGGRDYGYTF.

The gene calls are TRBV5-1 and TRBJ1-1; 9 bases agree with TRBD1. This CDR3 is built from 14 residues. V trimming: 3 bases; J trimming: 6 bases; junction bases outside the gene matches: 6. Germline CDR1 and CDR2: SGHRS and YFSETQ. Here the CDR3 DNA reads TGCGCCAGCAGCTCGGACAGGGGAGACCCTGAAGCTTTCTTT. This sequence encodes CASSSDRGDPEAFF.

The chain uses TRBV28 and TRBJ1-2; no reliable D call. There are 13 residues in the CDR3. Germline CDR1 and CDR2: MDHEN and SYDVKM. Trimming removed 2 bases at V and 8 bases at J, with 12 bases between. The CDR3 protein is CASSLRYSWGYTF. The CDR3 DNA follows: TGTGCCAGCAGTTTAAGATACTCCTGGGGCTACACCTTC.

V is TRBV27 and J is TRBJ2-3, with TRBD2 matching over 8 bases. This CDR3 contains 14 residues. The V segment lost 5 bases and the J segment 6 bases; nucleotides outside the gene matches: 7. Germline CDR1 and CDR2: MNHEY and SMNVEV (reference sequence). The CDR3 sequence is CASSAGLGRDTQYF. The CDR3 DNA reads TGTGCCAGCAGTGCGGGACTAGGGAGGGATACGCAGTATTTT.

The rearrangement uses TRBV15 and TRBJ2-7, with D perhaps matching TRBD1 (5 bases). Trimming pared 0 bases from V and 2 bases from J, leaving 11 bases between. CDR3 length: 15 amino acids. Germline assignment: CDR1 LNHNV and CDR2 YYDKDF (reference sequence). For the CDR3, the DNA is TGTGCCACCAGCAGAGATTCCGGCAGGGCCTACGAGCAGTACTTC. It yields the protein CATSRDSGRAYEQYF.

The CDR3 bases are TGTGCCAGCAGCTTACAGGCGGGAGGGCAGAGGGAGACCCAGTACTTC. As protein: CASSLQAGGQRETQYF. The chain carries TRBV7-9 and TRBJ2-5, with 9 bases fitting TRBD2. J was trimmed by 5 bases and V by 2 bases; bases with no gene match: 9. CDR1 and CDR2 from the germline V gene are SEHNR and FQNEAQ (reference sequence). CDR3 length equals 16 residues. Drawing the rest from reference TRBV7-9 and TRBJ2-5, the complete variable domain is DTGVSQNPRHKITKRGQNVTFRCDPISEHNRLYWYRQTLGQGPEFLTYFQNEAQLEKSRLLSDRFSAERPKGSFSTLEIQRTEQGDSAMYLCASSLQAGGQRETQYFGPGTRLLVL.

The genes are TRBV28 and TRBJ2-5; D is unresolved. The V gene's germline CDR1 is MDHEN and CDR2 SYDVKM. This CDR3 spans 11 amino acids. The V end lost 2 bases, the J end lost 5 bases, and 3 bases lay between the germline ends. The CDR3 DNA follows: TGTGCCAGCAGTTTACTGGAGACCCAGTACTTC. Translating it yields CASSLLETQYF.

This rearrangement joins TRBV28 to TRBJ1-2; 11 bases fit TRBD1. CDR3 length: 17 residues. The V segment lost 3 bases and the J segment 3 bases; nucleotides outside the gene matches: 9. CDR1 MDHEN and CDR2 SYDVKM come from the germline V gene. The CDR3 nucleotides are TGTGCCAGCAGTTTCCGGGACAGGGGGTCTTTAGACTATGGCTACACCTTC. Amino acids: CASSFRDRGSLDYGYTF.

The V gene is TRBV11-2, the J gene TRBJ1-2; a weak D match, TRBD1 (6 bases). The V and J ends lost 3 bases and 2 bases respectively, with 10 bases between them. The CDR3 runs 14 residues. Germline values: CDR1 SGHAT, CDR2 FQNNGV. This CDR3 reads CASSLGQGNYGYTF. In nucleotides, the CDR3 is TGTGCCAGCAGCTTGGGGCAGGGGAACTATGGCTACACCTTC.

In DNA, the CDR3 is TGTGCCAGCAACTCGGGACAGAAACCTTACGAGCAGTACTTC. Protein product: CASNSGQKPYEQYF. V and J are TRBV2 and TRBJ2-7, with 7 bases that match TRBD1. V was clipped by 7 bases and J by 4 bases; unmatched bases: 10. The CDR3 has 14 amino acids. CDR1 is SNHLY, CDR2 FYNNEI, per germline.

V is TRBV28 and J is TRBJ2-7; maybe TRBD2 (6 bases). Germline assignment: CDR1 MDHEN and CDR2 SYDVKM. V was trimmed by 6 bases and J by 4 bases, leaving 13 bases between them. The CDR3 spans 13 residues. CDR3 residues: CASSNLAPYEQYF. The DNA for the CDR3 is TGTGCCAGCAGCAATCTAGCGCCTTACGAGCAGTACTTC. Looking up the rest from reference TRBV28 and TRBJ2-7 gives the full variable domain: DVKVTQSSRYLVKRTGEKVFLECVQDMDHENMFWYRQDPGLGLRLIYFSYDVKMKEKGDIPEGYSVSREKKERFSLILESASTNQTSMYLCASSNLAPYEQYFGPGTRLTVT.

The V call is TRBV19, the J call TRBJ2-5; the D gene could be TRBD1 or TRBD2 (5 bases each). Gene TRBJ2-7 matches the end of the DNA better, so the J call may be wrong. Germline CDR1 is LNHDA and CDR2 is SQIVND (reference sequence). The CDR3 spans 12 residues. CDR3 coding DNA: TGTGCCACCTCTTTGGGGGCCTACGAGCAGTACTTC. This sequence encodes CATSLGAYEQYF.

The V and J genes are TRBV20-1 and TRBJ1-1; weak D call: TRBD1 (6 bases). Trimming took 5 bases from V and 8 from J, leaving 12 bases between them. This CDR3 has 11 residues. Germline V lookup: CDR1 DFQATT, CDR2 SNEGSKA (reference sequence). CDR3 sequence (DNA): TGCAGTGCTCCTCGGACAGAAGAAGCTTTCTTT. Its translation is CSAPRTEEAFF.

Concerning this clone itself: A junction end diverges from the germline sequence, so it may reflect a read error. This specimen includes other DNA sequences encoding the same CDR3. V usage is TRBV6-1 and J usage is TRBJ1-1, with TRBD1 matching 7 bases. The CDR3 spans 15 residues. Looked up from germline, CDR1 is MNHNS and CDR2 is SASEGT. The CDR3 DNA is TGTGCCAGCAGTGGACCTACCATAGGGGGCGAAGAAGCTTTCTTC. It encodes CASSGPTIGGEEAFF.

The chain uses TRBV28 and TRBJ2-1; D is unresolved. This CDR3 is 13 amino acids long. V lost 5 bases and J lost 10, with 15 bases in between. Germline V CDR1 and CDR2: MDHEN, SYDVKM. The CDR3 nucleotides read TGTGCCAGCAGTCCTAGAATCGGGTTGGAGCAGTTCTTC. This gives the protein CASSPRIGLEQFF. Based on the CDR3 plus reference TRBV28 and TRBJ2-1, the full variable domain is DVKVTQSSRYLVKRTGEKVFLECVQDMDHENMFWYRQDPGLGLRLIYFSYDVKMKEKGDIPEGYSVSREKKERFSLILESASTNQTSMYLCASSPRIGLEQFFGPGTRLTVL.

The rearrangement uses TRBV27 and TRBJ2-1, with TRBD2 matching 9 bases. The CDR3 runs to 14 residues. Germline V gene data show CDR1 as MNHEY and CDR2 as SMNVEV (reference sequence). The V and J ends lost 4 bases and 6 bases, in that order; junction bases with no gene match: 4. The CDR3 DNA follows: TGTGCCAGCAGTTATAGCGGGAGTCTCAATGAGCAGTTCTTC. The encoded protein is CASSYSGSLNEQFF.

J is TRBJ2-2 and V is TRBV10-3, with 7 positions matching TRBD2. Germline-derived CDR1 and CDR2 are ENHRY and SYGVKD. J gave up 1 base and V 7 bases, and 9 bases lay outside the gene matches. CDR3 length equals 16 residues. In DNA, the CDR3 is TGTGCCATCAAGAGTGCTAGCGGATTGAACACCGGGGAGCTGTTTTTT. This sequence encodes CAIKSASGLNTGELFF.

This chain connects TRBV19 to TRBJ2-7, with D possibly matching TRBD1 (5 bases). The CDR3 spans 14 residues. Trimming took off 6 bases at V and 1 base at J, with 13 bases between the two ends. Germline V CDR1 and CDR2: LNHDA, SQIVND (reference sequence). DNA for the CDR3: TGTGCCAGTAGGAAGGGGCCTTCTTCCTACGAGCAGTACTTC. It yields the protein CASRKGPSSYEQYF.

The V and J genes are TRBV5-1 and TRBJ2-3; no firm D call. CDR1 and CDR2 (germline): SGHRS, YFSETQ. The CDR3 runs to 13 residues. Trimming stripped 4 bases from V and 5 bases from J, with 11 bases between. The CDR3 region is CASSNLPGDTQYF. CDR3 DNA sequence: TGCGCCAGCAGCAACTTGCCGGGAGATACGCAGTATTTT. The variable domain in full, with the rest retrieved from reference TRBV5-1 and TRBJ2-3, is KAGVTQTPRYLIKTRGQQVTLSCSPISGHRSVSWYQQTPGQGLQFLFEYFSETQRNKGNFPGRFSGRQFSNSRSEMNVSTLELGDSALYLCASSNLPGDTQYFGPGTRLTVL.

The genes are TRBV7-9 and TRBJ1-5; 9 bases fit TRBD1. Per the germline V gene, CDR1 is SEHNR and CDR2 is FQNEAQ (reference sequence). The CDR3 spans 14 residues. Trimming cost V 6 bases and J 4 bases; bases outside gene matches: 4. CDR3: CASSPGTGNQPQHF. In DNA, the CDR3 is TGTGCCAGCAGTCCCGGGACAGGGAATCAGCCCCAGCATTTT.

The V and J genes are TRBV7-6 and TRBJ2-7, with 9 bases lining up with TRBD1. Per germline, CDR1 SGHVS and CDR2 FNYEAQ. V was clipped by 5 bases and J by 3 bases; unmatched bases: 5. The CDR3 is 14 amino acids. CDR3 coding DNA: TGTGCCAGCAGCCTGGGACAGGGAGGCTACGAGCAGTACTTC. Its protein product is CASSLGQGGYEQYF.

The CDR3 here is CASSPGTGGSLGEQYF. DNA for the CDR3: TGCGCCAGCAGCCCTGGGACAGGGGGTTCCTTAGGTGAGCAGTACTTC. The rearrangement joins TRBV5-1 to TRBJ2-7; 11 bases line up with TRBD1. Per germline, CDR1 SGHRS and CDR2 YFSETQ. V shed 4 bases, J shed 7 bases, and the junction held 13 bases outside the gene matches. The CDR3 is 16 residues long.

The chain links TRBV6-5 to TRBJ1-5; 8 nucleotides line up with TRBD1. The CDR3 runs 14 residues. Germline trimming cut 5 bases from V and 5 bases from J; bases unmatched to any gene: 5. Germline V gene sequence: CDR1 MNHEY, CDR2 SVGAGI. The CDR3 region has the DNA TGTGCCAGCAGTACCGACAGGGGCTATCAGCCCCAGCATTTT. Translation gives CASSTDRGYQPQHF.

V is TRBV6-5 and J is TRBJ1-2; possibly TRBD1 for D (5 bases). Trimming removed 8 bases from V and 5 bases from J, with 15 bases in between. CDR1 is MNHEY, CDR2 SVGAGI, per germline. CDR3 length: 13 residues. The CDR3 DNA sequence: TGTGCCAGCGGGGTGGGGGGAGGATATGGCTACACCTTC. This sequence encodes CASGVGGGYGYTF.

This rearrangement joins TRBV29-1 to TRBJ1-2; 8 positions match TRBD1. V lost 5 bases, J lost 4 bases, and 9 bases stayed unmatched. Germline V lookup: CDR1 SQVTM, CDR2 ANQGSEA. This CDR3 region has 14 residues. In DNA, the CDR3 is TGCAGCGTTCCTACAGGGGGTAACTTCTATGGCTACACCTTC. Residues: CSVPTGGNFYGYTF.

This chain joins TRBV27 and TRBJ2-7, with D uncertain. Per germline, CDR1 MNHEY and CDR2 SMNVEV (reference sequence). The CDR3 runs 14 residues. Trimming removed 3 bases from V and 3 bases from J, with 12 bases in between. CDR3 coding DNA: TGTGCCAGCAGTTTCCGCGGTAGTATCTACGAGCAGTACTTC. This translates into CASSFRGSIYEQYF.

This rearrangement joins TRBV5-4 to TRBJ2-5, with 10 bases that match TRBD2. The CDR3 has 14 amino acids. In germline, CDR1 is SGHNT, CDR2 YYREEE (reference sequence). Germline trimming cut 5 bases from V and 2 bases from J; bases unmatched to any gene: 3. CDR3 nucleotides: TGTGCCAGCAGACTAGCGGGAAAGCAAGAGACCCAGTACTTC. Residues: CASRLAGKQETQYF.

V usage is TRBV5-4 and J usage is TRBJ2-5, with 10 bases fitting TRBD1. The J call may be mistaken, given a closer DNA end match to TRBJ2-7. This CDR3 contains 16 residues. Germline V lookup: CDR1 SGHNT, CDR2 YYREEE (reference sequence). The CDR3: CASSKGAGTGAYEQYF. CDR3 DNA: TGTGCCAGCAGCAAAGGAGCCGGGACAGGGGCCTACGAGCAGTACTTC.

The gene calls are TRBV4-2 and TRBJ1-1; 7 nucleotides agree with TRBD1. The CDR3 has 17 residues. The germline V gene has CDR1 LGHNA and CDR2 YNFKEQ. V dropped 0 bases and J dropped 6; count of bases not matched to a gene: 13. DNA for the CDR3: TGTGCCAGCAGCCAAGAAATTATGAACAGGGGTGGTGCTGAAGCTTTCTTT. It translates to CASSQEIMNRGGAEAFF.

The chain joins TRBV7-9 to TRBJ1-6; D perhaps matches TRBD1 (6 bases). CDR3 size: 14 residues. Germline loops: CDR1 SEHNR, CDR2 FQNEAQ (reference sequence). The V gene lost 2 bases and the J gene lost 7 bases, with 9 bases spanning the gap. The CDR3 region is CASSLTQGNSPLHF. CDR3 coding DNA: TGTGCCAGCAGCTTAACACAGGGAAATTCACCCCTCCACTTT.

This rearrangement joins TRBV19 to TRBJ2-3; TRBD2 aligns across 9 bases. The J segment lost 2 bases and the V segment lost 3 bases, leaving 6 bases of the junction unmatched. This CDR3 contains 16 residues. Per the germline V gene, CDR1 is LNHDA and CDR2 is SQIVND (reference sequence). The CDR3, as DNA: TGTGCCAGTAGTATCTCTGGCGGGGGGGCCACAGATACGCAGTATTTT. Its protein is CASSISGGGATDTQYF.